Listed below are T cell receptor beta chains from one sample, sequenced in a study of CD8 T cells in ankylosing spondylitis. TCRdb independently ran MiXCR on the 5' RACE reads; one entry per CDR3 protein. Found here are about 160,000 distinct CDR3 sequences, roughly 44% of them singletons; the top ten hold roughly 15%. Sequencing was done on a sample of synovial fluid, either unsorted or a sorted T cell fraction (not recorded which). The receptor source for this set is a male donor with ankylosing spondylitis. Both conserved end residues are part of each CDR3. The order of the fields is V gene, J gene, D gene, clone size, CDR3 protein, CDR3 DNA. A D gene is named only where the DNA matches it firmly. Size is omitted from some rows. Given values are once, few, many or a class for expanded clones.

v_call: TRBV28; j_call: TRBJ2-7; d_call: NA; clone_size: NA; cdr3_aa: CASRGVWAHEQYF; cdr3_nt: TGTGCCAGCAGGGGAGTTTGGGCCCACGAGCAGTACTTC
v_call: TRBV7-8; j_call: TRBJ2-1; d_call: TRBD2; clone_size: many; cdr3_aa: CASSLWTSGGSGNEQFF; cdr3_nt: TGTGCCAGCAGCCTCTGGACTAGCGGGGGGTCTGGGAATGAGCAGTTCTTC
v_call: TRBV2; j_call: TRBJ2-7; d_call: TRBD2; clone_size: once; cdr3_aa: CASTLLAGGPYEQYF; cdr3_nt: TGTGCCAGCACTCTACTAGCGGGAGGGCCCTACGAGCAGTACTTC
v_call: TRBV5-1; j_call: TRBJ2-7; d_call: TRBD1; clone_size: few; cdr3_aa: CASSLASQGAGYEQYF; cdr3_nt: TGCGCCAGCAGCTTGGCGTCCCAGGGGGCCGGGTACGAGCAGTACTTC
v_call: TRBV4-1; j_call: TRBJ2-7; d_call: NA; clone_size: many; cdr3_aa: CASSPLVTAYEQYF; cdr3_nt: TGCGCCAGCAGCCCCCTGGTGACGGCCTACGAGCAGTACTTC
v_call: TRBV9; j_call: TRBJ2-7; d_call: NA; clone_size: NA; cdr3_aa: CASSRWGSYEQYF; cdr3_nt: TGTGCCAGCAGCCGATGGGGCAGCTACGAGCAGTACTTC
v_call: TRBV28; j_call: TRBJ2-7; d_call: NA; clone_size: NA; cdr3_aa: CASSVGSSQYEQYF; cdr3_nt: TGTGCCAGCAGTGTAGGGAGTTCTCAATACGAGCAGTACTTC
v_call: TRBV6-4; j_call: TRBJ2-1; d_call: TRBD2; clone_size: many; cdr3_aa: CASSDSTSGSNEQFF; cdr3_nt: TGTGCCAGCAGTGACTCGACTAGCGGGAGCAATGAGCAGTTCTTC
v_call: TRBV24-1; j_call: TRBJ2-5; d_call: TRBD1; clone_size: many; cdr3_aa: CATSALTGEETQYF; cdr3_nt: TGTGCCACCAGTGCCCTGACAGGGGAAGAGACCCAGTACTTC
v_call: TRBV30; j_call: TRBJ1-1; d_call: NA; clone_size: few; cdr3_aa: CAWSEGGGTEAFF; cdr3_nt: TGTGCCTGGAGTGAAGGGGGAGGAACTGAAGCTTTCTTT
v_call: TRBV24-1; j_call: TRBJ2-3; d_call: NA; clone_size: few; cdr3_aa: CATSDRSTTRSGSDTQYF; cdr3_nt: TGTGCCACCAGTGACCGCTCCACGACTCGTTCAGGGTCAGATACGCAGTATTTT
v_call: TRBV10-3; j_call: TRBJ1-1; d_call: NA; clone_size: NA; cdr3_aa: CAIREGGVVEAFF; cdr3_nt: TGTGCCATCAGGGAGGGGGGTGTGGTTGAAGCTTTCTTT
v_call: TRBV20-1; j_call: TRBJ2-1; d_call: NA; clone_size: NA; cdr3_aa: CSARLLSRNNEQFF; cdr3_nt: TGCAGTGCTAGACTTCTTTCACGGAACAATGAGCAGTTCTTC
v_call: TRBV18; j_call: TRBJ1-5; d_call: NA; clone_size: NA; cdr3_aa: CASSGAIYQPQHF; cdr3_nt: TGTGCCAGCTCCGGGGCAATTTATCAGCCCCAGCATTTT
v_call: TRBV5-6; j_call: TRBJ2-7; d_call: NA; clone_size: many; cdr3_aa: CASSLWPPSYEQYF; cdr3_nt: TGTGCCAGCAGCTTGTGGCCTCCGTCCTACGAGCAGTACTTC
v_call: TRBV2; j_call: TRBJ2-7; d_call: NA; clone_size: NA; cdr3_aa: CASSEPPRAVPYEQYF; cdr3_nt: TGTGCCAGCAGTGAGCCCCCCAGGGCGGTACCCTACGAGCAGTACTTC
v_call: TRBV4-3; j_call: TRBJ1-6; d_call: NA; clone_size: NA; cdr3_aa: CASSPQGGHNSPLHF; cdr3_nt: TGCGCCAGCAGCCCCCAGGGAGGGCATAATTCACCCCTCCACTTT
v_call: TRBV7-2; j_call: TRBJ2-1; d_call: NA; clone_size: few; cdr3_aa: CASSLTIRNEQFF; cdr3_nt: TGTGCCAGCAGCCTGACAATCCGAAATGAGCAGTTCTTC
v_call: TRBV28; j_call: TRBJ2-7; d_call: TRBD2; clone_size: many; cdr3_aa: CASTRAGGYEQYF; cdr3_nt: TGTGCCAGCACTAGAGCGGGAGGCTACGAGCAGTACTTC
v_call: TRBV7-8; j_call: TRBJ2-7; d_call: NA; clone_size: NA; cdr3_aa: CASSLERLITYEQYF; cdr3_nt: TGTGCCAGCAGCTTAGAGAGACTTATTACCTACGAGCAGTACTTC
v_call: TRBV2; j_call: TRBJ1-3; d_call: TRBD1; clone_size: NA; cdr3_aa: CASSSDRGRGNTIYF; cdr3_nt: TGTGCCAGCAGTTCGGACAGGGGTCGGGGAAACACCATATATTTT
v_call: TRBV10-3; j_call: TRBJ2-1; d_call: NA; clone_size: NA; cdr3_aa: CAISVADPDNEQFF; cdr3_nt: TGTGCCATCAGTGTAGCGGACCCCGACAATGAGCAGTTCTTC
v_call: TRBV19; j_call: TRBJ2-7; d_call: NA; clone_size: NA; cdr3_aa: CASSSTLSYEQYF; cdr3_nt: TGTGCCAGTAGTTCGACTCTGTCCTACGAGCAGTACTTC
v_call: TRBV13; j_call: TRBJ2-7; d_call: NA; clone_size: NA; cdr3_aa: CASSLVGRVSHEQYF; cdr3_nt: TGTGCCAGCAGCTTAGTAGGCAGGGTGAGCCACGAGCAGTACTTC
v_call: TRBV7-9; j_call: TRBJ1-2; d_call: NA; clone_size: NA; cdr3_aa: CASSPGLYGYTF; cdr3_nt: TGTGCCAGCAGCCCGGGACTCTATGGCTACACCTTC
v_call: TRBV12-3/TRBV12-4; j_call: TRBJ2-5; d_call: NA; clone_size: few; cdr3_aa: CASSLVGNHQETQYF; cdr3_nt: TGTGCCAGCAGTCTGGTGGGCAATCACCAAGAGACCCAGTACTTC
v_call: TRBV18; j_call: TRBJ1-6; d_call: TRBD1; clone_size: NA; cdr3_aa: CASSSRLRGYSPLHF; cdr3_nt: TGTGCCAGCTCATCCCGACTCAGGGGGTATTCACCCCTCCACTTT
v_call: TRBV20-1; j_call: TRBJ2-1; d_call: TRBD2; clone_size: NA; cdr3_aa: CSATSGNSYNEQFF; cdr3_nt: TGCAGCGCGACTAGCGGAAACTCCTACAATGAGCAGTTCTTC
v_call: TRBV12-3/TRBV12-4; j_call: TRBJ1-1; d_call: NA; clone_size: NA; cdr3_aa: CASSRPGGALNTEAFF; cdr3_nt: TGTGCCAGCAGCCGACCGGGGGGCGCCCTGAACACTGAAGCTTTCTTT
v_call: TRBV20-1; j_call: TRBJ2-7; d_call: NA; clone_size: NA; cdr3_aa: CSAVVAGRPYEQYF; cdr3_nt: TGCAGTGCTGTCGTGGCAGGCAGACCCTACGAGCAGTACTTC
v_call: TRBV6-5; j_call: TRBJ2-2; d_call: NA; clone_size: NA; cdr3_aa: CASSYARGSLNTGELFF; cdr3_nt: TGTGCCAGCAGTTATGCACGCGGCAGTTTGAACACCGGGGAGCTGTTTTTT
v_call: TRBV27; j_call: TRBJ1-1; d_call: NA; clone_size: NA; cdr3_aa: CASSFTFRTRGLLNTEAFF; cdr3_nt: TGTGCCAGCAGTTTTACCTTTCGCACGCGAGGACTCCTGAACACTGAAGCTTTCTTT
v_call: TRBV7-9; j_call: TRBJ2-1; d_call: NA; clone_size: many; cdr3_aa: CASSISHHNEQFF; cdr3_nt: TGTGCCAGCAGCATCAGCCATCACAATGAGCAGTTCTTC
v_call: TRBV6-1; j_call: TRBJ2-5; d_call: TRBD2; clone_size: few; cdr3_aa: CASSTLAGEQETQYF; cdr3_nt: TGTGCCAGCAGTACATTAGCGGGGGAGCAAGAGACCCAGTACTTC
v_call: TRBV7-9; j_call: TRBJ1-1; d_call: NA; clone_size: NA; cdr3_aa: CASSLAGGWNTEAFF; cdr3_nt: TGTGCCAGCAGCTTAGCTGGGGGGTGGAACACTGAAGCTTTCTTT
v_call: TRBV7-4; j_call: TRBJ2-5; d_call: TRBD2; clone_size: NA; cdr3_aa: CASSCVAGYYQETQYF; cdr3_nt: TGTGCCAGCAGCTGCGTAGCGGGATATTACCAAGAGACCCAGTACTTC
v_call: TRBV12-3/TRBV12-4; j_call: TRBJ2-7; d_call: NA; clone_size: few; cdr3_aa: CASSRTGRFYEQYF; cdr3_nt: TGTGCCAGCAGTCGGACGGGGCGGTTCTACGAGCAGTACTTC
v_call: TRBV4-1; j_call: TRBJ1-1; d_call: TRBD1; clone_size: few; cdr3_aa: CASSQGRGTEAFF; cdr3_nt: TGCGCCAGCAGCCAGGGCAGGGGGACTGAAGCTTTCTTT
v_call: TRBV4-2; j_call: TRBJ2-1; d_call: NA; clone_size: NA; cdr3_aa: CASRLGLTNNEQFF; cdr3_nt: TGTGCCAGCAGACTGGGACTGACGAACAATGAGCAGTTCTTC
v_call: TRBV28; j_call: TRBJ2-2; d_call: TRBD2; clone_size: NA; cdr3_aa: CASSLSWTSGRWTGELFF; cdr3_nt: TGTGCCAGCAGTTTATCCTGGACTAGCGGGAGGTGGACCGGGGAGCTGTTTTTT
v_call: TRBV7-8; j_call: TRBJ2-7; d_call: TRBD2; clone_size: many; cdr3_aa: CASSLGGGAYEQYF; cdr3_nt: TGTGCCAGCAGCTTAGGCGGGGGTGCCTACGAGCAGTACTTC
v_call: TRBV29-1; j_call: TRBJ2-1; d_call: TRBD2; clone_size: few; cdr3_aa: CSVEGLTYNEQFF; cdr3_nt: TGCAGCGTTGAGGGACTAACCTACAATGAGCAGTTCTTC
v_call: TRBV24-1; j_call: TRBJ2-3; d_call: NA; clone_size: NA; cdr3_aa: CATSDPYMDTQYF; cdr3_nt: TGTGCCACCAGTGATCCATATATGGATACGCAGTATTTT
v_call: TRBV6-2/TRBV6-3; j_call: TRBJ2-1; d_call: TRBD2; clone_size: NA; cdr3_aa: CASGEREYNEQFF; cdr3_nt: TGTGCCAGCGGCGAGCGGGAGTACAATGAGCAGTTCTTC
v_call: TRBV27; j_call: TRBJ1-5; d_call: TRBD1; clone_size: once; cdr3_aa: CASSPRMRDRGQPQHF; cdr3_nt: TGTGCCAGCAGTCCTCGCATGCGGGACAGGGGTCAGCCCCAGCATTTT
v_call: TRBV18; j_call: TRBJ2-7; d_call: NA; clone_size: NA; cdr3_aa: CASSLYPLENYEQYF; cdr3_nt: TGTGCCAGCTCATTGTATCCCTTGGAAAACTACGAGCAGTACTTC